The 8 T cell receptor beta chains in this list originate from one sample, sequenced in a study of shared clonotypes between healthy human individuals. Libraries were prepared by immunoSEQ multiplex PCR; TCRdb keeps only in-frame clonotypes and omits some of them. The sample carries some 2,000,000 clones, over 85% recorded once. Naive CD8 cells lacked CD45RO and underwent positive selection for CCR7, leaving out terminally differentiated effector memory CD45RA+ cells. Sequenced input: naive CD8+ T cells sorted from blood. The receptors stem from a man aged 18 to 35 in good health.

The genes are TRBV28 and TRBJ1-4, with D possibly being TRBD1 (6 bases). Germline V gives CDR1 MDHEN, CDR2 SYDVKM. CDR3 length: 15 amino acids. The germline V and J ends were trimmed by 5 bases and 8 bases, with 18 bases remaining between them. The CDR3, as DNA: TGTGCCAGCAGTGCCTCCAGGGGCCTAGGGGAAAAACTGTTTTTT. It yields the protein CASSASRGLGEKLFF.

This chain joins TRBV5-5 and TRBJ1-1, with no clear D. Germline CDR1 reads SGHKS; CDR2 reads YYEKEE (reference sequence). V was clipped by 2 bases and J by 4 bases, with 12 bases between them. This CDR3 has 14 amino acids. The CDR3: CASSLWVVGTEAFF. In DNA, the CDR3 is TGTGCCAGCAGCTTATGGGTTGTGGGCACTGAAGCTTTCTTT.

This clone appeared once. The chain has TRBV29-1 and TRBJ2-7; D gene ambiguous. The V gene lost 7 bases and the J gene lost 2 bases, with 15 bases spanning the gap. The CDR3 spans 13 residues. Germline CDR1 reads SQVTM; CDR2 reads ANQGSEA. The CDR3 sequence is CSARWAETYEQYF. Here the CDR3 DNA reads TGCAGCGCCCGCTGGGCGGAAACCTACGAGCAGTACTTC.

A single count supports this clone. V gene TRBV28 combines with J gene TRBJ2-4; D is unclear. Deletions cut 2 bases from V and 4 bases from J, with 12 bases between. The CDR3 covers 15 residues. Germline lookup yields CDR1 MDHEN and CDR2 SYDVKM. This CDR3 is CASSLSGPAKNIQYF. DNA of the CDR3: TGTGCCAGCAGTTTAAGTGGACCAGCAAAAAACATTCAGTACTTC. The complete variable domain, with remaining parts taken from reference TRBV28 and TRBJ2-4, reads DVKVTQSSRYLVKRTGEKVFLECVQDMDHENMFWYRQDPGLGLRLIYFSYDVKMKEKGDIPEGYSVSREKKERFSLILESASTNQTSMYLCASSLSGPAKNIQYFGAGTRLSVL.

V usage is TRBV2 and J usage is TRBJ2-1, with no clear D. The V end lost 6 bases, the J end lost 5 bases, and 17 bases lay between the germline ends. The length of the CDR3 is 15 residues. Per the germline V gene, CDR1 is SNHLY and CDR2 is FYNNEI. The CDR3 sequence: CASRRRPELDNEQFF. Here the CDR3 DNA reads TGTGCCAGCAGACGTCGTCCCGAACTGGACAATGAGCAGTTCTTC.

A few counts support this clone. V is TRBV5-6 and J is TRBJ2-4, with 7 bases aligning to TRBD1. The germline CDR1 and CDR2 sequences are SGHDT and YYEEEE. V lost 4 bases, J lost 8 bases, and 12 bases stayed unmatched. The CDR3 is 15 amino acids. DNA for the CDR3: TGTGCCAGCAGCCAGGCTCGAGAACAGGGGTACATTCAGTACTTC. This gives the protein CASSQAREQGYIQYF. Drawing the rest from reference TRBV5-6 and TRBJ2-4, the complete variable domain is DAGVTQSPTHLIKTRGQQVTLRCSPKSGHDTVSWYQQALGQGPQFIFQYYEEEERQRGNFPDRFSGHQFPNYSSELNVNALLLGDSALYLCASSQAREQGYIQYFGAGTRLSVL.

This sequence joins TRBV4-1 and TRBJ2-1; no clear D gene. The V gene lost 0 bases and the J gene lost 6 bases, with 9 bases spanning the gap. The CDR3 runs to 14 residues. CDR1 is MGHRA, CDR2 YSYEKL, per germline. CDR3 residues: CASSQEEAANEQFF. CDR3 DNA sequence: TGCGCCAGCAGCCAAGAAGAGGCGGCCAATGAGCAGTTCTTC.

The chain links TRBV5-4 to TRBJ2-3; a possible D gene is TRBD2 (5 bases). V lost 3 bases and J lost 2, with 13 bases in between. Per germline, CDR1 SGHNT and CDR2 YYREEE (reference sequence). This CDR3 has 15 amino acids. Written as DNA, the CDR3 is TGTGCCAGCAGCTCCCGGGAACCCGCCACAGATACGCAGTATTTT. Protein: CASSSREPATDTQYF. The full variable domain, completed using reference TRBV5-4 and TRBJ2-3, is ETGVTQSPTHLIKTRGQQVTLRCSSQSGHNTVSWYQQALGQGPQFIFQYYREEENGRGNFPPRFSGLQFPNYSSELNVNALELDDSALYLCASSSREPATDTQYFGPGTRLTVL.